The present entry profiles one T cell receptor (beta chain) with its context. The target antigen is unknown. CD4+ cells of the naive, central memory, regulatory and stem cell-like memory types were sorted via CD45RO/CCR7/CD25/CD127/CD95/CD27. This sample was included in a study of beta chain features in type 1 diabetes. Overall study findings and caveats: There were fewer insertions and more deletions at the VDJ junctions of type 1 diabetes patients. Sequencing from cDNA could over-represent high-TCR-expressing cells.

CDR1 is SGHRS, CDR2 YFSETQ, per germline. The trim removed 9 bases at V and 5 bases at J, leaving 6 bases unmatched. The CDR3 covers 13 residues. cDNA synthesis used the whole RNA isolate, giving expressed TCRB sequences. Measured with immunoSEQ multiplex PCR; TCRdb has only the in-frame clones, and not every one. The sample lists around 500,000 clones; 11% were seen once. The rearrangement links TRBV5-1 to TRBJ2-1, with TRBD2 matching over 9 bases. The TCR sequence derives from a woman under 30 in good health. Sequencing input: naive CD4+ T cells from blood. For the CDR3, the DNA is TGCGCCACCGCGGGGGGGCCGCACAATGAGCAGTTCTTC. This codes for CATAGGPHNEQFF.